A selection of T cell receptor beta chains follows, all from one sample in a study of T cell responses to AZD1222 COVID-19 vaccine. Data came from immunoSEQ multiplex PCR; TCRdb stores just in-frame clones and leaves some out. The data show some 250,000 clones, approximately 94% seen once. Material: peripheral blood, obtained 28 days after the second AZD1222 dose. The receptors originated from an adult who received the AZD1222 COVID-19 vaccine. CDR3s include the opening cysteine and the closing phenylalanine or tryptophan. Fields, in order: J gene, D gene, clone size, V gene, CDR3 protein, CDR3 DNA. D genes are given only for firm matches. Clone size appears in some rows only: once, few, many, or a class for an expanded clone.

j_gene: TRBJ1-5
d_gene: -
abundance: -
v_gene: TRBV10-3
CDR3aa: CAISEGTGNQPQHF
CDR3nt: TGTGCCATCAGTGAGGGGACCGGGAATCAGCCCCAGCATTTT

j_gene: TRBJ1-3
d_gene: -
abundance: -
v_gene: TRBV5-4
CDR3aa: CASSLGSGNTIYF
CDR3nt: TGTGCCAGCAGCTTGGGATCTGGAAACACCATATATTTT

j_gene: TRBJ1-2
d_gene: -
abundance: -
v_gene: TRBV5-5
CDR3aa: CASSLGPGGDYGYTF
CDR3nt: TGTGCCAGCAGCTTGGGTCCGGGAGGGGACTATGGCTACACCTTC

j_gene: TRBJ1-5
d_gene: -
abundance: once
v_gene: TRBV28
CDR3aa: CASNSIGGDSNQPQHF
CDR3nt: TGTGCCAGCAACTCTATTGGGGGGGATAGCAATCAGCCCCAGCATTTT

j_gene: TRBJ2-7
d_gene: -
abundance: -
v_gene: TRBV10-2
CDR3aa: CASSEKGYEQYF
CDR3nt: TGCGCCAGCAGTGAGAAGGGCTACGAGCAGTACTTC

j_gene: TRBJ1-1
d_gene: TRBD1
abundance: -
v_gene: TRBV27
CDR3aa: CASSFGRQGDTEAFF
CDR3nt: TGTGCCAGCAGTTTTGGTAGACAGGGGGACACTGAAGCTTTCTTT

j_gene: TRBJ1-2
d_gene: -
abundance: -
v_gene: TRBV6-5
CDR3aa: CASSYSRSNYGYTF
CDR3nt: TGTGCCAGCAGTTACTCGAGAAGTAACTATGGCTACACCTTC

j_gene: TRBJ2-2
d_gene: -
abundance: once
v_gene: TRBV6-5
CDR3aa: CASSYTRGNTGELFF
CDR3nt: TGTGCCAGCAGTTATACTAGGGGGAACACCGGGGAGCTGTTTTTT

j_gene: TRBJ1-2
d_gene: TRBD1
abundance: -
v_gene: TRBV5-1
CDR3aa: CASSLDQGVNYGYTF
CDR3nt: TGCGCCAGCAGCTTGGATCAGGGGGTTAACTATGGCTACACCTTC

j_gene: TRBJ1-2
d_gene: -
abundance: -
v_gene: TRBV2
CDR3aa: CASSLEIYGYTF
CDR3nt: TGTGCCAGCAGCCTTGAAATCTATGGCTACACCTTC

j_gene: TRBJ2-7
d_gene: -
abundance: -
v_gene: TRBV2
CDR3aa: CASSDKGPSYEQYF
CDR3nt: TGTGCCAGCAGTGATAAGGGACCTTCCTACGAGCAGTACTTC

j_gene: TRBJ1-5
d_gene: -
abundance: -
v_gene: TRBV9
CDR3aa: CASSVSRDDNQPQHF
CDR3nt: TGTGCCAGCAGCGTATCCCGGGACGACAATCAGCCCCAGCATTTT

j_gene: TRBJ2-5
d_gene: -
abundance: -
v_gene: TRBV7-9
CDR3aa: CASSSFLGGEETQYF
CDR3nt: TGTGCCAGCAGCTCCTTTTTGGGGGGTGAGGAGACCCAGTACTTC

j_gene: TRBJ2-7
d_gene: TRBD1
abundance: -
v_gene: TRBV5-1
CDR3aa: CASTLGAQGVSYEQYF
CDR3nt: TGCGCCAGCACCCTGGGGGCACAGGGGGTCTCCTACGAGCAGTACTTC

j_gene: TRBJ1-2
d_gene: TRBD1
abundance: -
v_gene: TRBV28
CDR3aa: CASSSGQGYGYTF
CDR3nt: TGTGCCAGCAGTTCGGGACAGGGGTATGGCTACACCTTC

j_gene: TRBJ2-3
d_gene: TRBD2
abundance: -
v_gene: TRBV5-1
CDR3aa: CASSLAFSGNTDTQYF
CDR3nt: TGCGCCAGCAGCTTGGCCTTCAGCGGGAACACAGATACGCAGTATTTT

j_gene: TRBJ2-3
d_gene: TRBD1
abundance: -
v_gene: TRBV18
CDR3aa: CASSPPTSGGADTQYF
CDR3nt: TGTGCCAGCTCACCACCAACTTCAGGGGGCGCAGATACGCAGTATTTT

j_gene: TRBJ2-2
d_gene: TRBD2
abundance: -
v_gene: TRBV27
CDR3aa: CASTALLPGTSGKSNTGELFF
CDR3nt: TGTGCCAGCACCGCGCTGCTGCCCGGGACTAGCGGGAAATCGAACACCGGGGAGCTGTTTTTT

j_gene: TRBJ2-1
d_gene: -
abundance: -
v_gene: TRBV19
CDR3aa: CASSTNNEQFF
CDR3nt: TGTGCCAGTAGTACAAACAATGAGCAGTTCTTC

j_gene: TRBJ1-5
d_gene: -
abundance: -
v_gene: TRBV28
CDR3aa: CASSLGRDTYQPQHF
CDR3nt: TGTGCCAGCAGTCTAGGCCGGGACACCTATCAGCCCCAGCATTTT

j_gene: TRBJ2-7
d_gene: -
abundance: -
v_gene: TRBV12-3/TRBV12-4
CDR3aa: CASSSGVSYEQYF
CDR3nt: TGTGCCAGCAGTTCGGGCGTTAGCTACGAGCAGTACTTC

j_gene: TRBJ2-4
d_gene: -
abundance: -
v_gene: TRBV27
CDR3aa: CASKLSGEGKNIQYF
CDR3nt: TGTGCCAGCAAACTTAGCGGAGAGGGCAAAAACATTCAGTACTTC

j_gene: TRBJ2-7
d_gene: -
abundance: once
v_gene: TRBV5-5
CDR3aa: CASSLSSSYEQYF
CDR3nt: TGTGCCAGCAGCTTGTCGAGCTCCTACGAGCAGTACTTC

j_gene: TRBJ2-7
d_gene: -
abundance: -
v_gene: TRBV3-1/TRBV3-2
CDR3aa: CASSQGGYEQYF
CDR3nt: TGTGCCAGCAGCCAAGGGGGATACGAGCAGTACTTC